This T cell receptor beta chain came from a study of radiotherapy plus CTLA-4 blockade in lung cancer. Study context: Objective response was observed in 18% of patients, and disease control in 30% to 40%. Findings and caveats of the study: After treatment with radiotherapy plus ipilimumab, TCR clones that came from the tumor expanded in blood. How blood T cell clones changed early, along with interferon-beta, reportedly forecast response best.

Method: immunoSEQ multiplex PCR; TCRdb's copy keeps in-frame clones and lacks some. The repertoire holds about 51,000 clones, with approximately 80% as singletons. Patients had chemo-refractory metastatic non-small-cell lung cancer and received focal radiation plus CTLA-4 blockade that used ipilimumab. Worth noting for this clone: Antigen: not known.

The V gene's germline CDR1 is SGHKS and CDR2 YYEKEE (reference sequence). V shed 0 bases and J 2 bases; nucleotides not matched to a gene: 4. CDR3 length: 15 amino acids. V and J are TRBV5-5 and TRBJ2-5; 7 nucleotides line up with TRBD2. The material was peripheral blood, obtained from a patient treated with radiotherapy plus ipilimumab. The source is a human donor with non-small cell lung cancer whose response to radiotherapy plus ipilimumab could not be evaluated. The CDR3 DNA reads as TGTGCCAGCAGCTTGGCCGGCGGGGGACAAGAGACCCAGTACTTC. It codes for CASSLAGGGQETQYF.